Listed below are T cell receptor beta chains from one sample, sequenced in a study of blood T cell repertoires in COVID-19. The table came from immunoSEQ multiplex PCR; TCRdb's copy has only in-frame clones and leaves some out. The sample records tens of thousands of clones, 65% to 85% being singletons. The sequenced material came from peripheral blood. The receptor source for this set is an older man with COVID-19, enrolled during active disease. Each CDR3 is given with its conserved first and last residue.

v_call	cdr3_aa
TRBV27	CASRQTVQETQYF
TRBV30	CAWSIGLRTDTQYF
TRBV20-1	CSASEGSGAYEQYF
TRBV11-2	CASSLVVGQGADEQFF
TRBV4-3	CASSRGTSGYNEQFF
TRBV18	CASSPYEQGNEKLFF
TRBV6-1	CASSVRGGTGYNSPLHF
TRBV28	CASRRAGGPGGELFF
TRBV6-1	CASSSSGTGVRGYTF
TRBV11-2	CASSSRALGSEAFF
TRBV6-2/TRBV6-3	CASSYGANYGYTF
TRBV28	CASSPLTSGNVHEQYF
TRBV18	CASSSGQDTEAFF
TRBV27	CASSPTWGGTNEKLFF
TRBV5-1	CASSRSQGLDTEAFF
TRBV2	CASAIRGDANSPLHF
TRBV6-1	CASSEALRGKELFF
TRBV9	CASSVGRGSSYEQYF
TRBV19	CASSIGGVETEAFF
TRBV7-3	CASSPVGGSTDTQYF
TRBV4-1	CASSQGAGGGSPLHF
TRBV2	CASSSQLPPDTQYF
TRBV19	CASRRQATPATNEKLFF